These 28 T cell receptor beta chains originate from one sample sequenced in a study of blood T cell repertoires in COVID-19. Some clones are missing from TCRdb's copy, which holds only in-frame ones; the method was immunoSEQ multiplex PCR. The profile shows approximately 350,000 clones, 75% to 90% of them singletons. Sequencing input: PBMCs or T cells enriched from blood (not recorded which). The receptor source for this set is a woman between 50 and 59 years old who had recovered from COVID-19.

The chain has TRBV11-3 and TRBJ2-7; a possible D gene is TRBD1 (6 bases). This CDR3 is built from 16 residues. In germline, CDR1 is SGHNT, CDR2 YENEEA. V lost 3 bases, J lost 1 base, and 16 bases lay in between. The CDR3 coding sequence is TGTGCCAGCAGCTTCCCAGGGGTTTTATCGTCCTACGAGCAGTACTTC. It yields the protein CASSFPGVLSSYEQYF.

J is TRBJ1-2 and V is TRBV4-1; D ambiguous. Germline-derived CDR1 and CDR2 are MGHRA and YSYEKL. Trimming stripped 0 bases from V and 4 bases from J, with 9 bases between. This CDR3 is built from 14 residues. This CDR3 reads CASSQERLLYGYTF. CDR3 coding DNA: TGCGCCAGCAGCCAAGAGAGGCTTCTCTATGGCTACACCTTC.

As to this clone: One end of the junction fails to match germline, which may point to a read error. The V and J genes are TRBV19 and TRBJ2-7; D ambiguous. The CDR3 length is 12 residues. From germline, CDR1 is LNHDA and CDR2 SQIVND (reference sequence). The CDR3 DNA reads TGTGCCAGTAGTACCCCAGGCCAGAAACGGATCTTC. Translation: CASSTPGQKRIF. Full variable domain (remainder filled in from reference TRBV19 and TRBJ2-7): DGGITQSPKYLFRKEGQNVTLSCEQNLNHDAMYWYRQDPGQGLRLIYYSQIVNDFQKGDIAEGYSVSREKKESFPLTVTSAQKNPTAFYLCASSTPGQKRIFGPGTRLTVT.

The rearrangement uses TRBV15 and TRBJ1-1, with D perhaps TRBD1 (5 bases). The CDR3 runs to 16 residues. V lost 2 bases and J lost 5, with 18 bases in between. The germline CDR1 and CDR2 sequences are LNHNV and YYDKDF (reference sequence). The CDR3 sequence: CATSRRSGVGGTEAFF. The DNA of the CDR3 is TGTGCCACCAGCAGACGATCCGGGGTCGGGGGGACTGAAGCTTTCTTT.

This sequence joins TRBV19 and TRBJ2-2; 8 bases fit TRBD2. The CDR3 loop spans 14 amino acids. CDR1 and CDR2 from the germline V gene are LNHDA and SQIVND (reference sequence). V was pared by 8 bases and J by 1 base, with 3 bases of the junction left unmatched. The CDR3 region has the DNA TGTGCCAGTTGGGGGACTAGGAACACCGGGGAGCTGTTTTTT. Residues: CASWGTRNTGELFF.

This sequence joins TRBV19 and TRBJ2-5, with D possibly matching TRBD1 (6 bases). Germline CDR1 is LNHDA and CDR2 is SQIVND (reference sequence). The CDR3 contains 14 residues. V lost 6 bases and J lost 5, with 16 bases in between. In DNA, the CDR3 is TGTGCCAGTAGCAACAACAGGGAATGGGAGACCCAGTACTTC. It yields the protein CASSNNREWETQYF.

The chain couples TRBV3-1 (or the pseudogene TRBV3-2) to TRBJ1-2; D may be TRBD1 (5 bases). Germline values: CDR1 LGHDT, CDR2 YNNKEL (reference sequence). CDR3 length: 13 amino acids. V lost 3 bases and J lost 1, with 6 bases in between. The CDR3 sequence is CASSQGLNYGYTF. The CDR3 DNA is TGTGCCAGCAGCCAGGGACTTAACTATGGCTACACCTTC.

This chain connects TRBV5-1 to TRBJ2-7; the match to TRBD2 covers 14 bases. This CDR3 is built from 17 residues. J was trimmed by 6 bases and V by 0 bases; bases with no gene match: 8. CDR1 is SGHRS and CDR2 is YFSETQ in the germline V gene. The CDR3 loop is CASSLGLAGGKTGEQYF. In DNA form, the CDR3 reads TGCGCCAGCAGCTTGGGACTAGCGGGAGGGAAGACCGGCGAGCAGTACTTC.

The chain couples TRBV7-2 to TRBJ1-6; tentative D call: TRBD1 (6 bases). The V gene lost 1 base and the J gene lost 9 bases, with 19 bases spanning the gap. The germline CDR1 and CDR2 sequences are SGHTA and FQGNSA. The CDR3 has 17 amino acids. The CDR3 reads CASSLGRGGDPGSPLHF. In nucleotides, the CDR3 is TGTGCCAGCAGCTTAGGCCGCGGGGGCGATCCGGGTTCACCCCTCCACTTT. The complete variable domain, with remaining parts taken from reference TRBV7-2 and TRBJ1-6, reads GAGVSQSPSNKVTEKGKDVELRCDPISGHTALYWYRQSLGQGLEFLIYFQGNSAPDKSGLPSDRFSAERTGGSVSTLTIQRTQQEDSAVYLCASSLGRGGDPGSPLHFGNGTRLTVT.

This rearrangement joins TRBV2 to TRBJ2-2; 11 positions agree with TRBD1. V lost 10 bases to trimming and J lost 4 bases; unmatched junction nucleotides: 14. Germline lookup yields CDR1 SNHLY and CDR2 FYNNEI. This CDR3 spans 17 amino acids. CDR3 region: CATRSVPGQGATGELFF. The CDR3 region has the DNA TGTGCCACAAGGTCGGTTCCAGGACAGGGGGCCACCGGGGAGCTGTTTTTT.

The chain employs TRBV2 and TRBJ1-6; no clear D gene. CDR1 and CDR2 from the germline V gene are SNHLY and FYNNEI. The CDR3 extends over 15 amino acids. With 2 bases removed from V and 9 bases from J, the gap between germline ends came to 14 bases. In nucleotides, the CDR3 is TGTGCCAGCAGTGAAAGGGTCGGGGTTGGTTCACCCCTCCACTTT. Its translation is CASSERVGVGSPLHF.

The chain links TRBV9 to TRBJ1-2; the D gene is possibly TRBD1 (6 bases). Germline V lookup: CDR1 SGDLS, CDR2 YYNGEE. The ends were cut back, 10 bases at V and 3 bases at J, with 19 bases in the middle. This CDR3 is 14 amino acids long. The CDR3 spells CAPRRGGPDYGYTF. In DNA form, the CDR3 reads TGTGCCCCACGACGGGGGGGGCCAGACTATGGCTACACCTTC.

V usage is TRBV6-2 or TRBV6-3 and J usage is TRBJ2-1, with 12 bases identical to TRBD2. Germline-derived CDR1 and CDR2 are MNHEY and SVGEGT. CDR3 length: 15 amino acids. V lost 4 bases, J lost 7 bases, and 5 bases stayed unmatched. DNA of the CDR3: TGTGCCAGCAGTTCCGGACTAGCGGGAACAAATGAGCAGTTCTTC. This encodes CASSSGLAGTNEQFF.

CDR3 sequence reads: CASSLTGADTQYF. CDR3 in DNA: TGTGCCAGCAGTTTAACAGGGGCAGATACGCAGTATTTT. V usage is TRBV12-3 or TRBV12-4 and J usage is TRBJ2-3; TRBD1 aligns across 7 bases. Trimming at V came to 2 bases and at J to 4 bases, leaving 0 bases not matched to a gene. The length of the CDR3 is 13 residues.

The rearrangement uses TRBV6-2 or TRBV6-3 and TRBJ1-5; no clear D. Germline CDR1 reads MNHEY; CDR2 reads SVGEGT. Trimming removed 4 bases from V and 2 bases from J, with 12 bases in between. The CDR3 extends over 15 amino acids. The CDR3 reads CASSFAGGGNQPQHF. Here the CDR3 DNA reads TGTGCCAGCAGTTTCGCGGGAGGCGGCAATCAGCCCCAGCATTTT.

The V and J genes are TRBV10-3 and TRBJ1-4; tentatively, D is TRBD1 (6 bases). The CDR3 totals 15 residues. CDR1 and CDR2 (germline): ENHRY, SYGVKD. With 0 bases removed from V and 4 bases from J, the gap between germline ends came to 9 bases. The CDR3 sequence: CAISESTGGNEKLFF. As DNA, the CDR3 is TGTGCCATCAGTGAGTCGACAGGTGGTAATGAAAAACTGTTTTTT.

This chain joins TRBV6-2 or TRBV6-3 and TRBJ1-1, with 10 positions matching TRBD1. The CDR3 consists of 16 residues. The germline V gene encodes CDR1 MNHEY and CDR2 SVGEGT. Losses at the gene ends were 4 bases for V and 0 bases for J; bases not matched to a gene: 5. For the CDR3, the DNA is TGTGCCAGCAGTTCCAGGACAGGGGGATTGAACACTGAAGCTTTCTTT. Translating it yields CASSSRTGGLNTEAFF.

Written as DNA, the CDR3 is TGTGCCAGTAGTATAGATTTTCCTAGCGGGACCTACAATGAGCAGTTCTTC. It codes for CASSIDFPSGTYNEQFF. The chain is built from TRBV19 and TRBJ2-1, with TRBD2 matching 9 bases. J gave up 2 bases and V 0 bases, and 5 bases lay outside the gene matches. This CDR3 has 17 amino acids. From germline, CDR1 is LNHDA and CDR2 SQIVND (reference sequence).

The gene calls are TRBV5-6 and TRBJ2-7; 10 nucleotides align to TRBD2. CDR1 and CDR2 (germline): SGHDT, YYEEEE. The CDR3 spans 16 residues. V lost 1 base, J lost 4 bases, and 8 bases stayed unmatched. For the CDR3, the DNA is TGTGCCAGCAGCTTGAGAGCGGGAGGGCCAACTTACGAGCAGTACTTC. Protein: CASSLRAGGPTYEQYF.

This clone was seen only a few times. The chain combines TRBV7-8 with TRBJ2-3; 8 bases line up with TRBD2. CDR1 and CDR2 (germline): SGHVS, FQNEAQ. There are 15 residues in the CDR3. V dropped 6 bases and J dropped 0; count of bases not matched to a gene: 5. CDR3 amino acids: CASSLAGPSTDTQYF. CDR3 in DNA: TGTGCCAGCAGTCTAGCGGGCCCGAGCACAGATACGCAGTATTTT.

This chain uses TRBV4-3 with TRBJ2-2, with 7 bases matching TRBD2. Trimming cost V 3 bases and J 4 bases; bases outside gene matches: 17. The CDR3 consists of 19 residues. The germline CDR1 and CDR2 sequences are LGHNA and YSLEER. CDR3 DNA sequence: TGCGCCAGCAGCCATCTAAAGGGCGAGGCGGGGGAGGTCACCGGGGAGCTGTTTTTT. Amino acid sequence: CASSHLKGEAGEVTGELFF.

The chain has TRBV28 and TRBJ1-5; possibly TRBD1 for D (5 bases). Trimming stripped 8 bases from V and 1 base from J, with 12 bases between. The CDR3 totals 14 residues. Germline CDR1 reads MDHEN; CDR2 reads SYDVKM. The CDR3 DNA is TGTGCCAGCGGCCAGGGAGGAAGCAATCAGCCCCAGCATTTT. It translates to CASGQGGSNQPQHF. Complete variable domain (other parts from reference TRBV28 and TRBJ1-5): DVKVTQSSRYLVKRTGEKVFLECVQDMDHENMFWYRQDPGLGLRLIYFSYDVKMKEKGDIPEGYSVSREKKERFSLILESASTNQTSMYLCASGQGGSNQPQHFGDGTRLSIL.

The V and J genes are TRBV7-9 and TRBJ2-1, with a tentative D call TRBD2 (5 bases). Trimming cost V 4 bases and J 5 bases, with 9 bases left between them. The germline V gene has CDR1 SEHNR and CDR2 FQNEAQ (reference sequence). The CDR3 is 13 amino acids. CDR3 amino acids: CASSWVEDNEQFF. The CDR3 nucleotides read TGTGCCAGCAGCTGGGTGGAGGACAATGAGCAGTTCTTC.

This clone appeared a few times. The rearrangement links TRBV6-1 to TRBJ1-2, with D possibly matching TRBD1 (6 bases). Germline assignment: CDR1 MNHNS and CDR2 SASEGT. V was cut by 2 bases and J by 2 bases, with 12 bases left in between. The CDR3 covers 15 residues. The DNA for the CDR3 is TGTGCCAGCAGTGAAACAGGGAGCGCGAACTATGGCTACACCTTC. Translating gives CASSETGSANYGYTF.

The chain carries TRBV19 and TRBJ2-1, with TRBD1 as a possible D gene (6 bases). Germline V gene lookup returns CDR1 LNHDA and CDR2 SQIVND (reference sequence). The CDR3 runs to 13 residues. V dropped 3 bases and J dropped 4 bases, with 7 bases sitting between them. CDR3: CASSITGYNEQFF. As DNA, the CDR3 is TGTGCCAGTAGTATTACAGGGTACAATGAGCAGTTCTTC. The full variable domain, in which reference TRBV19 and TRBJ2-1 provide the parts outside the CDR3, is DGGITQSPKYLFRKEGQNVTLSCEQNLNHDAMYWYRQDPGQGLRLIYYSQIVNDFQKGDIAEGYSVSREKKESFPLTVTSAQKNPTAFYLCASSITGYNEQFFGPGTRLTVL.

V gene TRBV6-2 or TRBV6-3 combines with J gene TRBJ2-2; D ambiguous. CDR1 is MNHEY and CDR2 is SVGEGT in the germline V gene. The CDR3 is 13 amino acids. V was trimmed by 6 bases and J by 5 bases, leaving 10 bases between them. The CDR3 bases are TGTGCCAGCAGCCTAATTACAACCGGGGAGCTGTTTTTT. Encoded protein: CASSLITTGELFF.

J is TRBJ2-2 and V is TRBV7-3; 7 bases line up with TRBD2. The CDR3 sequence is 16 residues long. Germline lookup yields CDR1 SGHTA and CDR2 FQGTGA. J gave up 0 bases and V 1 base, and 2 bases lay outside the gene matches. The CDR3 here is CASSLRAGSNTGELFF. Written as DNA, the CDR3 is TGTGCCAGCAGCTTAAGAGCGGGATCGAACACCGGGGAGCTGTTTTTT.

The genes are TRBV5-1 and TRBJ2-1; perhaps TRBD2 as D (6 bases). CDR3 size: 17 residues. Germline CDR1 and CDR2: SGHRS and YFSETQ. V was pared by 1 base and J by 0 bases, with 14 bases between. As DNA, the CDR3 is TGCGCCAGCAGCTTGCAGGGACTGTCGAGCTCCTACAATGAGCAGTTCTTC. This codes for CASSLQGLSSSYNEQFF.